This passage covers 3 T cell receptor beta chains from one sample sequenced in a study of cytomegalovirus exposure and HLA in healthy donors. Method: immunoSEQ multiplex PCR; TCRdb's copy keeps in-frame clones and lacks some. The table records about 220,000 clones, around nine tenths of them present only once. The sample comprised PBMCs. The receptors derive from a man between 18 and 35 years old in good health and CMV-seronegative.

The chain carries TRBV19 and TRBJ2-3; 10 bases match TRBD2. V lost 6 bases and J lost 6; bases outside the gene matches: 9. Germline assignment: CDR1 LNHDA and CDR2 SQIVND (reference sequence). CDR3 length equals 15 residues. CDR3 protein: CASSPAGGPFDTQYF. DNA of the CDR3: TGTGCCAGTAGCCCAGCGGGGGGGCCGTTCGATACGCAGTATTTT.

The chain employs TRBV19 and TRBJ1-2; TRBD1 matches 10 bases. V shed 4 bases and J 2 bases; nucleotides not matched to a gene: 10. CDR3 length: 17 residues. Germline CDR1 is LNHDA and CDR2 is SQIVND (reference sequence). The CDR3 DNA is TGTGCCAGTAGTAAACCCGGGACAGGGGTCCCCAACTATGGCTACACCTTC. It yields the protein CASSKPGTGVPNYGYTF.

The chain combines TRBV20-1 with TRBJ2-3, with a tentative D call TRBD1 (6 bases). Germline lookup yields CDR1 DFQATT and CDR2 SNEGSKA (reference sequence). The CDR3 loop spans 11 amino acids. Trimming cost V 5 bases and J 3 bases, with 6 bases left between them. The CDR3 DNA reads as TGCAGTGCTGACAGGACAGATACGCAGTATTTT. Its protein is CSADRTDTQYF.